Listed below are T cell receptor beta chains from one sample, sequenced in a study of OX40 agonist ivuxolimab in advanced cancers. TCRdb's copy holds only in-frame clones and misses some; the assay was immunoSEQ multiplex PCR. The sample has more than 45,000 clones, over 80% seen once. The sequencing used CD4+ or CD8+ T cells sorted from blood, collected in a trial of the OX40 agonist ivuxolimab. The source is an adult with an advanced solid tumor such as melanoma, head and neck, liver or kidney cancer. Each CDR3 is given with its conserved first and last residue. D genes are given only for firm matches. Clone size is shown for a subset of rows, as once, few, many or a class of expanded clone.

CDR3aa: CASSLTDRASNEQFF
CDR3nt: TGTGCCAGCAGCCTGACCGACAGGGCGAGCAATGAGCAGTTCTTC
d_gene: TRBD1
j_gene: TRBJ2-1
v_gene: TRBV5-6
abundance: -

CDR3aa: CASSLLDTDTQYF
CDR3nt: TGTGCCAGCAGCTTACTCGACACAGATACGCAGTATTTT
d_gene: -
j_gene: TRBJ2-3
v_gene: TRBV7-6
abundance: -

CDR3aa: CATSRSGGEDQPQHF
CDR3nt: TGTGCCACCAGCAGGAGCGGGGGCGAGGATCAGCCCCAGCATTTT
d_gene: -
j_gene: TRBJ1-5
v_gene: TRBV15
abundance: -

CDR3aa: CASSPDRGGYTF
CDR3nt: TGTGCCAGCAGCCCTGACAGGGGTGGCTACACCTTC
d_gene: TRBD1
j_gene: TRBJ1-2
v_gene: TRBV7-2
abundance: few

CDR3aa: CASSQTWGHEKLFF
CDR3nt: TGTGCCAGCAGTCAGACTTGGGGCCATGAAAAACTGTTTTTT
d_gene: -
j_gene: TRBJ1-4
v_gene: TRBV28
abundance: -

CDR3aa: CASSYATNRDRQFF
CDR3nt: TGTGCCAGCAGTTACGCCACTAACCGGGATAGGCAGTTCTTC
d_gene: -
j_gene: TRBJ2-1
v_gene: TRBV6-5
abundance: once

CDR3aa: CASSLGFVAGEQFF
CDR3nt: TGTGCCAGCAGCTTAGGGTTTGTAGCGGGGGAGCAGTTCTTC
d_gene: TRBD2
j_gene: TRBJ2-1
v_gene: TRBV7-3
abundance: -

CDR3aa: CASSAGANTEAFF
CDR3nt: TGCGCCAGCAGCGCGGGAGCGAACACTGAAGCTTTCTTT
d_gene: -
j_gene: TRBJ1-1
v_gene: TRBV10-2
abundance: -

CDR3aa: CASRKGQNTGELFF
CDR3nt: TGTGCCAGCAGGAAAGGACAGAACACCGGGGAGCTGTTTTTT
d_gene: -
j_gene: TRBJ2-2
v_gene: TRBV7-3
abundance: once

CDR3aa: CASRLGTSNTGELFF
CDR3nt: TGTGCCAGCAGACTCGGGACTAGTAACACCGGGGAGCTGTTTTTT
d_gene: TRBD2
j_gene: TRBJ2-2
v_gene: TRBV27
abundance: once

CDR3aa: CASSRYGSYNEQFF
CDR3nt: TGTGCCAGCAGCCGGTACGGTAGTTACAATGAGCAGTTCTTC
d_gene: -
j_gene: TRBJ2-1
v_gene: TRBV7-2
abundance: -

CDR3aa: CASSAGLGNEQYF
CDR3nt: TGCGCCAGCAGCGCCGGACTAGGAAACGAGCAGTACTTC
d_gene: TRBD2
j_gene: TRBJ2-7
v_gene: TRBV5-1
abundance: -

CDR3aa: CASSFAGGASNQPQHF
CDR3nt: TGTGCCAGCAGTTTTGCAGGGGGCGCGAGCAATCAGCCCCAGCATTTT
d_gene: TRBD1
j_gene: TRBJ1-5
v_gene: TRBV28
abundance: -

CDR3aa: CARASGVTDTQYF
CDR3nt: TGTGCCAGGGCTAGCGGGGTCACAGATACGCAGTATTTT
d_gene: TRBD2
j_gene: TRBJ2-3
v_gene: TRBV18
abundance: -

CDR3aa: CASSSGQNNSPLHF
CDR3nt: TGTGCCAGCAGCTCGGGACAGAATAATTCACCCCTCCACTTT
d_gene: TRBD1
j_gene: TRBJ1-6
v_gene: TRBV13
abundance: -

CDR3aa: CASSIASTEAFF
CDR3nt: TGTGCCAGTAGTATAGCAAGCACTGAAGCTTTCTTT
d_gene: -
j_gene: TRBJ1-1
v_gene: TRBV19
abundance: -

CDR3aa: CASTLRGGADTQYF
CDR3nt: TGTGCCAGCACCCTCCGGGGGGGTGCAGATACGCAGTATTTT
d_gene: TRBD2
j_gene: TRBJ2-3
v_gene: TRBV28
abundance: -

CDR3aa: CASRSPPAVLSETQYF
CDR3nt: TGTGCCAGCAGGTCCCCCCCGGCGGTCCTGTCAGAGACCCAGTACTTC
d_gene: -
j_gene: TRBJ2-5
v_gene: TRBV28
abundance: once

CDR3aa: CASSPGGVVYEQYF
CDR3nt: TGCGCCAGCAGCCCCGGGGGGGTAGTTTACGAGCAGTACTTC
d_gene: TRBD2
j_gene: TRBJ2-7
v_gene: TRBV5-1
abundance: -

CDR3aa: CASSTWGRGNTGELFF
CDR3nt: TGTGCCAGCAGCACCTGGGGCAGGGGGAACACCGGGGAGCTGTTTTTT
d_gene: -
j_gene: TRBJ2-2
v_gene: TRBV5-5
abundance: -

CDR3aa: CAISVSGRVTEAFF
CDR3nt: TGTGCCATCAGTGTATCGGGGCGAGTCACTGAAGCTTTCTTT
d_gene: -
j_gene: TRBJ1-1
v_gene: TRBV10-3
abundance: few

CDR3aa: CASSSSGGSSYNEQFF
CDR3nt: TGTGCCAGCAGTTCCTCTGGGGGGTCCTCCTACAATGAGCAGTTCTTC
d_gene: -
j_gene: TRBJ2-1
v_gene: TRBV5-4
abundance: -

CDR3aa: CASSDPSGGSYEQYF
CDR3nt: TGCGCCAGCAGTGACCCAAGCGGGGGCTCCTACGAGCAGTACTTC
d_gene: TRBD2
j_gene: TRBJ2-7
v_gene: TRBV10-1
abundance: -

CDR3aa: CASSPGQAHEQYF
CDR3nt: TGTGCCAGCTCACCAGGCCAGGCGCACGAGCAGTACTTC
d_gene: -
j_gene: TRBJ2-7
v_gene: TRBV18
abundance: -

CDR3aa: CASSLQPAGGPYTGELFF
CDR3nt: TGTGCCAGCAGCTTGCAACCAGCGGGAGGGCCGTACACCGGGGAGCTGTTTTTT
d_gene: TRBD2
j_gene: TRBJ2-2
v_gene: TRBV5-5
abundance: -

CDR3aa: CASSLVDSYTSPLHF
CDR3nt: TGTGCCAGCAGCTTAGTAGACAGTTATACTTCACCCCTCCACTTT
d_gene: -
j_gene: TRBJ1-6
v_gene: TRBV7-9
abundance: -

CDR3aa: CSAKDKEKLFF
CDR3nt: TGCAGTGCAAAGGACAAGGAAAAACTGTTTTTT
d_gene: -
j_gene: TRBJ1-4
v_gene: TRBV20-1
abundance: -

CDR3aa: CASSFRGNTDTQYF
CDR3nt: TGTGCCAGCAGTTTTAGAGGGAACACAGATACGCAGTATTTT
d_gene: -
j_gene: TRBJ2-3
v_gene: TRBV28
abundance: -

CDR3aa: CASSSLSTSMMQFF
CDR3nt: TGTGCCAGCAGTTCCCTCTCTACTAGTATGATGCAGTTCTTC
d_gene: -
j_gene: TRBJ2-1
v_gene: TRBV6-6
abundance: few

CDR3aa: CASTRQLNTEAFF
CDR3nt: TGCGCCAGCACCCGGCAGCTGAACACTGAAGCTTTCTTT
d_gene: -
j_gene: TRBJ1-1
v_gene: TRBV5-1
abundance: -

CDR3aa: CASSRTDNTEAFF
CDR3nt: TGTGCCAGTAGTAGGACAGACAACACTGAAGCTTTCTTT
d_gene: -
j_gene: TRBJ1-1
v_gene: TRBV19
abundance: -

CDR3aa: CASSLSRRERSEAFF
CDR3nt: TGTGCCAGCAGTCTAAGCAGGAGGGAAAGGTCTGAAGCTTTCTTT
d_gene: -
j_gene: TRBJ1-1
v_gene: TRBV6-6
abundance: -

CDR3aa: CASSPSLTTQHF
CDR3nt: TGTGCCAGCAGTCCAAGTTTGACCACCCAGCATTTT
d_gene: -
j_gene: TRBJ1-5
v_gene: TRBV6-6
abundance: -